This T cell receptor beta chain originates from a study of control samples from healthy donors and cancer patients. Produced via immunoSEQ multiplex PCR; TCRdb's table is partial and in-frame only. The sample includes approximately 100,000 clones, roughly 78% of them seen just once. Trimming shortened V by 4 bases and J by 4 bases, and 16 bases separated the two germline ends. This CDR3 region has 15 residues. CDR1 and CDR2 from the germline V gene are LGHDT and YNNKEL (reference sequence). This rearrangement joins TRBV3-1 (or the pseudogene TRBV3-2) to TRBJ1-1; D not resolved. Specimen: blood. The sequence was collected from a man aged 55 to 69 in good health. CDR3 nucleotides: TGTGCCAGCAGCCCCTTACCTTCGGGATCCACTGAAGCTTTCTTT. Translating it yields CASSPLPSGSTEAFF.